The 18 T cell receptor beta chains below were found in one sample sequenced in a study of T cells in Graves' hyperthyroidism and ophthalmopathy. From RNA transcripts, TCR beta CDR3 regions were amplified. RT-PCR in the first round (using the HTBI primer set) targeted the TCR CDR3. TCRdb recomputed calls from the multiplex PCR reads with MiXCR, one row per CDR3 protein. This sample has approximately 150,000 distinct CDR3 sequences; 8% to 9.5% occur once, and the top ten carry around 20%. Sequenced sample: blood. Every receptor here comes from a woman in her late teens or twenties with Graves' hyperthyroidism that later progressed to Graves' ophthalmopathy.

This clonotype occurred many times. The chain employs TRBV13 and TRBJ2-7; D is perhaps TRBD1 (6 bases). The length of the CDR3 is 14 residues. The V end was cut by 5 bases, the J end by 2 bases, with 13 bases between. The germline V gene has CDR1 PRHDT and CDR2 FYEKMQ (reference sequence). CDR3 DNA: TGTGCCAGCAGCCCCCAGGACAGTACCTACGAGCAGTACTTC. This gives the protein CASSPQDSTYEQYF.

This clonotype has ten or more counts. V is TRBV20-1 and J is TRBJ2-3; a weak D match, TRBD2 (5 bases). The CDR3 runs to 13 residues. Deletions cut 3 bases from V and 3 bases from J, with 10 bases between. Germline V gives CDR1 DFQATT, CDR2 SNEGSKA (reference sequence). CDR3 DNA: TGCAGTGCTAGGGGAGTCGGGACAGATACGCAGTATTTT. Its protein is CSARGVGTDTQYF.

The V gene is TRBV20-1, the J gene TRBJ2-3; 15 nucleotides align to TRBD2. Losses at the gene ends were 3 bases for V and 5 bases for J; bases not matched to a gene: 18. The CDR3 length is 20 residues. Germline loops: CDR1 DFQATT, CDR2 SNEGSKA (reference sequence). The CDR3 here is CSARVEPGLAGGDQGDTQYF. The DNA of the CDR3 is TGCAGTGCTAGGGTAGAACCGGGACTAGCGGGAGGAGATCAGGGAGATACGCAGTATTTT.

This clonotype was picked up many times. The chain couples TRBV20-1 to TRBJ1-2; D gene uncertain. Trimming removed 0 bases at V and 4 bases at J, with 15 bases between. The CDR3 consists of 15 residues. Germline lookup yields CDR1 DFQATT and CDR2 SNEGSKA (reference sequence). The CDR3 DNA reads TGCAGTGCTAGAGATCAAAGTCGGCAGGTCTATGGCTACACCTTC. Translated, it gives CSARDQSRQVYGYTF.

There are many counts of this clonotype. V usage is TRBV7-3 and J usage is TRBJ1-2; D remains ambiguous. This CDR3 has 14 residues. Trimming removed 5 bases from V and 8 bases from J, with 18 bases in between. Germline CDR1 reads SGHTA; CDR2 reads FQGTGA. Here the CDR3 reads CASSPASGIGGYTF. DNA of the CDR3: TGTGCCAGCAGCCCCGCCTCGGGGATTGGGGGCTACACCTTC.

A few counts support this clonotype. The V and J genes are TRBV25-1 and TRBJ2-1; 10 positions agree with TRBD2. Germline CDR1 MGHDK, CDR2 SYGVNS. J gave up 5 bases and V 6 bases, and 13 bases lay outside the gene matches. The CDR3 totals 17 residues. CDR3 coding DNA: TGTGCCAGCAGCAGCCTGTCTAGCGGGGGACTTAACAATGAGCAGTTCTTC. The encoded protein is CASSSLSSGGLNNEQFF.

This clonotype has ten or more counts. V gene TRBV15 combines with J gene TRBJ2-7; D may be TRBD1 (6 bases). The CDR3 extends over 16 amino acids. Trimming removed 0 bases from V and 5 bases from J, with 17 bases in between. The germline V gene has CDR1 LNHNV and CDR2 YYDKDF (reference sequence). CDR3 bases: TGTGCCACCAGCAGAGAACGGGTTAAACAGGGTGACGAGCAGTACTTC. Translation gives CATSRERVKQGDEQYF.

This CDR3 reads CASRAQGIFNYGYTF. CDR3 nucleotides: TGTGCCAGCAGGGCGCAGGGGATCTTTAACTATGGCTACACCTTC. This rearrangement joins TRBV6-1 to TRBJ1-2, with TRBD1 as a possible D gene (6 bases). V shed 6 bases and J shed 1 base, with 15 bases lying between them. The CDR3 sequence is 15 residues long. Germline V gene data show CDR1 as MNHNS and CDR2 as SASEGT.

This clonotype was detected only a few times. A much larger clone is a single base away; this may be a read error. V and J are TRBV20-1 and TRBJ2-7; possibly TRBD1 or TRBD2 for D (5 bases each). V was clipped by 5 bases and J by 2 bases, with 13 bases between them. The CDR3 sequence is 13 residues long. The germline gives CDR1 DFQATT, CDR2 SNEGSKA (reference sequence). CDR3 nucleotide sequence: TGCAGTGCTTCCGGGACGGAGACCTACGAGCAGTACTTC. It codes for CSASGTETYEQYF.

As to this clonotype: This may arise from a read error, as a much more abundant clone is one base away. The chain joins TRBV3-1 to TRBJ1-1, with D perhaps matching TRBD1 (5 bases). CDR1 and CDR2 (germline): LGHDT, YNNKEL (reference sequence). The CDR3 runs to 14 residues. V lost 1 base to trimming and J lost 10 bases, with 16 bases between them. The CDR3: CASSQAGSGSGAFF. Here the CDR3 DNA reads TGTGCCAGCAGCCAAGCTGGTTCAGGGTCGGGAGCTTTCTTT.

This clonotype was counted only a few times. The chain employs TRBV6-1 and TRBJ1-3; D may be TRBD1 (6 bases). Per germline, CDR1 MNHNS and CDR2 SASEGT. V lost 10 bases and J 0 bases, leaving 13 bases between the germline ends. The CDR3 runs 14 residues. The chain's CDR3 is CATSTGRSGNTIYF. Here the CDR3 DNA reads TGTGCCACCTCGACAGGCCGCTCTGGAAACACCATATATTTT.

This clonotype ranks as medium-sized. This chain links TRBV20-1 with TRBJ1-1; D perhaps matches TRBD1 (5 bases). The germline gives CDR1 DFQATT, CDR2 SNEGSKA (reference sequence). This CDR3 has 14 amino acids. V was shortened by 0 bases and J by 3 bases, with 11 bases between the two germline ends. The chain's CDR3 is CSARDEEGYTEAFF. The CDR3 DNA reads as TGCAGTGCTAGAGATGAAGAGGGGTACACTGAAGCTTTCTTT.

The sample holds many counts of this clonotype. One junction end disagrees with the germline gene, perhaps due to a read error. The chain employs TRBV25-1 and TRBJ1-1; the match to TRBD1 covers 7 bases. This CDR3 comprises 12 residues. Germline V CDR1 and CDR2: MGHDK, SYGVNS. The CDR3 nucleotides read TGTGCCAGTGAACAGGGGAACGCTGAAGCTTTCTTT. This translates into CASEQGNAEAFF.

This clonotype was found many times. V gene TRBV6-5 combines with J gene TRBJ1-3, with D uncertain. Germline loops: CDR1 MNHEY, CDR2 SVGAGI. This CDR3 comprises 14 residues. Trimming pared 2 bases from V and 3 bases from J, leaving 8 bases between. CDR3 sequence: CASSYGQFGNTIYF. CDR3 nucleotide sequence: TGTGCCAGCAGTTACGGGCAATTTGGAAACACCATATATTTT.

This clonotype was counted ten times or more. The chain is built from TRBV6-1 and TRBJ2-3, with TRBD2 matching 13 bases. Trimming cost V 7 bases and J 4 bases; bases outside gene matches: 5. This CDR3 contains 15 residues. CDR1 and CDR2 from the germline V gene are MNHNS and SASEGT. The chain's CDR3 is CASKGTSGTADTQYF. CDR3 bases: TGTGCCAGCAAAGGGACTAGCGGGACGGCAGATACGCAGTATTTT.

This clonotype has at least ten counts. The chain uses TRBV27 and TRBJ1-1, with D tentatively TRBD1 (6 bases). Trimming took off 11 bases at V and 1 base at J, with 23 bases between the two ends. This CDR3 contains 16 residues. In germline, CDR1 is MNHEY, CDR2 SMNVEV (reference sequence). This CDR3 is CASQGSPLGQNTEAFF. DNA for the CDR3: TGTGCCTCCCAGGGGTCGCCTTTAGGACAGAACACTGAAGCTTTCTTT.

This clonotype appeared many times. The chain has TRBV7-6 and TRBJ2-2; D might be TRBD1 or TRBD2, each matching 5 bases. The V gene lost 4 bases and the J gene lost 2 bases, with 8 bases spanning the gap. Germline-derived CDR1 and CDR2 are SGHVS and FNYEAQ. The CDR3 has 14 residues. The CDR3 region has the DNA TGTGCCAGCAGCTACGGGGCCAACACCGGGGAGCTGTTTTTT. It is translated as CASSYGANTGELFF.

This clonotype was observed many times. The chain couples TRBV6-5 to TRBJ2-1, with 8 bases fitting TRBD2. The CDR3 runs to 16 residues. The V gene end was trimmed by 2 bases and the J gene end by 0 bases; junction bases not matched to a gene: 3. Germline V gene sequence: CDR1 MNHEY, CDR2 SVGAGI. The CDR3 loop is CASSYVAGSSYNEQFF. The CDR3 bases are TGTGCCAGCAGTTACGTAGCGGGGAGCTCCTACAATGAGCAGTTCTTC.